These 11 T cell receptor beta chains were sequenced from one sample in a study of shared clonotypes between healthy human individuals. Sequencing was performed with immunoSEQ multiplex PCR; in TCRdb, only in-frame clones are kept and a portion is missing. The sample lists roughly 1,000,000 clones, more than 75% occurring once. Sequences were obtained from memory CD4+ T cells from PBMCs. The subset here: CD45RA-negative fraction. The receptors shown here come from a young man in good health. Some clones in this sample may be carry-over from other donors' samples.

The chain has TRBV4-1 and TRBJ2-5; 14 bases agree with TRBD2. The CDR3 totals 16 residues. In germline, CDR1 is MGHRA, CDR2 YSYEKL. The ends lost 4 bases at V and 4 bases at J; junction bases unmatched: 5. CDR3 amino acids: CASSRGTSGSGETQYF. The CDR3 nucleotides are TGCGCCAGCAGCCGTGGGACTAGCGGGAGCGGAGAGACCCAGTACTTC.

The chain uses TRBV4-2 and TRBJ2-2; 10 bases align to TRBD2. Trimming took 2 bases from V and 1 from J; bases not matched to a gene: 4. The germline CDR1 and CDR2 sequences are LGHNA and YNFKEQ. CDR3 length: 17 amino acids. The DNA of the CDR3 is TGTGCCAGCAGCCAAACCGGACTAGCGGAGAACACCGGGGAGCTGTTTTTT. This sequence encodes CASSQTGLAENTGELFF.

V is TRBV5-1 and J is TRBJ2-5; TRBD1 or TRBD2 may be the D gene (5 bases each). This CDR3 comprises 14 residues. Trimming removed 0 bases at V and 4 bases at J, with 10 bases between. Per germline, CDR1 SGHRS and CDR2 YFSETQ. CDR3 in amino acids: CASSLALGVETQYF. The CDR3, as DNA: TGCGCCAGCAGCTTGGCCCTGGGGGTAGAGACCCAGTACTTC.

Only a few counts were recorded for this clone. Additional DNA sequences in this sample encode the identical CDR3. V is TRBV9 and J is TRBJ2-6; D not resolved. V lost 0 bases and J lost 0, with 4 bases in between. The germline V gene has CDR1 SGDLS and CDR2 YYNGEE. The CDR3 loop spans 15 amino acids. The CDR3 loop is CASSVAGSGANVLTF. The CDR3 DNA is TGTGCCAGCAGCGTAGCGGGCTCTGGGGCCAACGTCCTGACTTTC.

The J gene is TRBJ1-3, the V gene TRBV2, with 7 bases lining up with TRBD1. The CDR3 contains 15 residues. The V gene's germline CDR1 is SNHLY and CDR2 FYNNEI. V shed 5 bases and J 1 base; nucleotides not matched to a gene: 5. The CDR3 bases are TGTGCCAGCAGTACCCCGACAGGGTCTGGAAACACCATATATTTT. Protein: CASSTPTGSGNTIYF.

The chain uses TRBV7-2 and TRBJ2-3, with D hard to call. Trimming pared 0 bases from V and 7 bases from J, leaving 5 bases between. Germline V gene data show CDR1 as SGHTA and CDR2 as FQGNSA. This CDR3 spans 12 amino acids. The CDR3 here is CASSLAANTQYF. DNA of the CDR3: TGTGCCAGCAGCTTAGCAGCGAATACGCAGTATTTT.

The chain employs TRBV5-5 and TRBJ2-7, with D tentatively TRBD2 (6 bases). V was pared by 2 bases and J by 7 bases, with 16 bases between. CDR1 is SGHKS and CDR2 is YYEKEE in the germline V gene (reference sequence). This CDR3 spans 14 amino acids. CDR3 sequence: CASSFRLAPGEQYF. In nucleotides, the CDR3 is TGTGCCAGCAGCTTTCGGCTAGCGCCTGGGGAGCAGTACTTC.

This chain connects TRBV25-1 to TRBJ1-1; D is perhaps TRBD1 (6 bases). V lost 3 bases and J lost 3, with 11 bases in between. Germline-derived CDR1 and CDR2 are MGHDK and SYGVNS. The CDR3 runs to 14 residues. CDR3 in amino acids: CASSDLGADTEAFF. DNA of the CDR3: TGTGCCAGCAGTGATTTGGGGGCGGACACTGAAGCTTTCTTT.

This chain links TRBV5-1 with TRBJ2-7; TRBD1 matches at 9 bases. The CDR3 consists of 13 residues. V lost 4 bases and J lost 9; bases outside the gene matches: 8. The germline V gene has CDR1 SGHRS and CDR2 YFSETQ. CDR3 residues: CASSPGTGTAQYF. In DNA, the CDR3 is TGCGCCAGCAGCCCGGGGACAGGGACAGCGCAGTACTTC.

The chain recombines TRBV27 with TRBJ2-5; 7 nucleotides agree with TRBD2. Trimming at V came to 3 bases and at J to 4 bases, leaving 14 bases not matched to a gene. The CDR3 loop spans 17 amino acids. The germline CDR1 and CDR2 sequences are MNHEY and SMNVEV (reference sequence). CDR3 protein: CASSLRAQSAGVETQYF. DNA of the CDR3: TGTGCCAGCAGTTTGAGGGCCCAATCCGCGGGGGTAGAGACCCAGTACTTC.

This clone has only a few counts. The chain carries TRBV11-2 and TRBJ2-1; possibly TRBD2 for D (6 bases). The CDR3 consists of 16 residues. Looked up from germline, CDR1 is SGHAT and CDR2 is FQNNGV. V dropped 1 base and J dropped 6 bases, with 16 bases sitting between them. The CDR3 loop is CASSLGGSGGFNEQFF. The CDR3 region has the DNA TGTGCCAGCAGCTTAGGTGGGTCCGGGGGTTTCAATGAGCAGTTCTTC.